Below, 20 T cell receptor beta chains from the same sample are listed, as sequenced in a study of post-analysis software for immune sequencing data. These receptors' antigens are unknown. General study findings and limits: TRBV segments more frequent in patients than in controls numbered about five and included TRBV5-6, TRBV5-1 and TRBV20-1.

TCR beta cDNA libraries included unique molecular identifiers. A single record per CDR3 protein comes from TCRdb applying MiXCR to the PCR reads. The table has hundreds of thousands of distinct CDR3 sequences, roughly three fifths seen once. Specimen: blood. The receptors here all came from a girl aged 2 to 9 with multiple sclerosis.

The chain recombines TRBV2 with TRBJ2-7; 12 positions agree with TRBD2. CDR3 length: 15 residues. Germline V gene data show CDR1 as SNHLY and CDR2 as FYNNEI. Trimming at V came to 7 bases and at J to 7 bases, leaving 11 bases not matched to a gene. CDR3 in DNA: TGTGCCAGCATCCCGGGACTAGCGGGTCTCAGGGAGCAGTACTTC. Protein product: CASIPGLAGLREQYF.

CDR3 nucleotides: TGCAGTGCTAGATCCTTCCGGGACACATACAATGAGCAGTTCTTC. Its protein is CSARSFRDTYNEQFF. The chain uses TRBV20-1 and TRBJ2-1; perhaps TRBD1 as D (6 bases). The CDR3 loop spans 15 amino acids. Germline-derived CDR1 and CDR2 are DFQATT and SNEGSKA (reference sequence). The V and J ends lost 2 bases and 4 bases respectively, with 15 bases between them.

The J gene is TRBJ2-7, the V gene TRBV7-2; D possibly corresponds to TRBD1 (6 bases). Germline V gene sequence: CDR1 SGHTA, CDR2 FQGNSA. Trimming left V 6 bases short and J 5 bases short, with 14 bases between. This CDR3 comprises 13 residues. The CDR3 spells CASRPRQDHEQYF. The CDR3 coding sequence is TGTGCCAGCAGACCCAGACAGGACCACGAGCAGTACTTC.

The genes are TRBV10-3 and TRBJ1-6; weak D call: TRBD1 (5 bases). Trimming removed 6 bases at V and 5 bases at J, with 14 bases between. Germline V gene lookup returns CDR1 ENHRY and CDR2 SYGVKD. This CDR3 spans 15 amino acids. The CDR3 here is CAIRSSGPNNSPLHF. The CDR3 coding sequence is TGTGCCATCAGATCCTCGGGACCCAATAATTCACCCCTCCACTTT.

The V gene is TRBV7-9, the J gene TRBJ2-5; 7 nucleotides agree with TRBD1. J gave up 8 bases and V 0 bases, and 3 bases lay outside the gene matches. This CDR3 has 13 amino acids. Germline loops: CDR1 SEHNR, CDR2 FQNEAQ (reference sequence). In DNA form, the CDR3 reads TGTGCCAGCAGCTTAGCGACAGGGCGCACCCAGTACTTC. Residues: CASSLATGRTQYF.

This sequence joins TRBV12-3 or TRBV12-4 and TRBJ2-3; maybe TRBD1 (6 bases). Trimming left V 6 bases short and J 3 bases short, with 7 bases between. The length of the CDR3 is 12 residues. The CDR3 protein is CASRGATDTQYF. The CDR3 nucleotides read TGTGCCAGCAGGGGGGCGACAGATACGCAGTATTTT.

The chain carries TRBV29-1 and TRBJ1-5; 7 bases align to TRBD1. This CDR3 has 12 residues. V shed 7 bases and J 5 bases; nucleotides not matched to a gene: 5. Germline lookup yields CDR1 SQVTM and CDR2 ANQGSEA. CDR3 DNA sequence: TGCAGCGCCCAAACAGGGGATCAGCCCCAGCATTTT. It yields the protein CSAQTGDQPQHF.

This clonotype was recorded a few times. V and J are TRBV7-2 and TRBJ2-3; 15 bases agree with TRBD2. The CDR3 consists of 17 residues. Germline V gene data show CDR1 as SGHTA and CDR2 as FQGNSA. V lost 3 bases, J lost 2 bases, and 3 bases stayed unmatched. CDR3 bases: TGTGCCAGCAGCTTCGGACTAGCGGGGGGGCACACAGATACGCAGTATTTT. It yields the protein CASSFGLAGGHTDTQYF.

This clonotype was counted a few times. The chain is built from TRBV7-2 and TRBJ2-3; the match to TRBD2 covers 8 bases. J lost 4 bases, V lost 4 bases, and 4 bases had no gene match. The CDR3 is 14 amino acids. The germline gives CDR1 SGHTA, CDR2 FQGNSA. CDR3 nucleotides: TGTGCCAGCAGCTCGGGGGGGCCACCAGATACGCAGTATTTT. Its translation is CASSSGGPPDTQYF. The whole variable domain, remainder taken from reference TRBV7-2 and TRBJ2-3, is GAGVSQSPSNKVTEKGKDVELRCDPISGHTALYWYRQSLGQGLEFLIYFQGNSAPDKSGLPSDRFSAERTGGSVSTLTIQRTQQEDSAVYLCASSSGGPPDTQYFGPGTRLTVL.

The chain combines TRBV6-1 with TRBJ1-2; D perhaps matches TRBD1 (5 bases). Germline V gives CDR1 MNHNS, CDR2 SASEGT. V lost 3 bases and J lost 7, with 15 bases in between. The CDR3 has 14 amino acids. In nucleotides, the CDR3 is TGTGCCAGCAGTGAGCTAGGGGTTGCGGTTGGCTACACCTTC. It is translated as CASSELGVAVGYTF.

The rearrangement uses TRBV4-3 and TRBJ2-5; TRBD1 agrees at 10 bases. V trimming: 1 base; J trimming: 5 bases; junction bases outside the gene matches: 10. Germline values: CDR1 LGHNA, CDR2 YSLEER. The length of the CDR3 is 17 residues. CDR3 bases: TGCGCCAGCAGCCAAGCCCTGGCGGGACAGGGGTCCGAGACCCAGTACTTC. It codes for CASSQALAGQGSETQYF.

This CDR3 is CASSSEPNTEAFF. CDR3 sequence (DNA): TGTGCCAGCAGCTCAGAACCGAACACTGAAGCTTTCTTT. This chain uses TRBV11-3 with TRBJ1-1; D gene unclear. Germline V gives CDR1 SGHNT, CDR2 YENEEA. Trimming stripped 4 bases from V and 1 base from J, with 7 bases between. This CDR3 comprises 13 residues.

This clonotype was observed many times. A read error may produce the germline difference seen at one junction end. The gene calls are TRBV5-1 and TRBJ2-7, with a weak D call TRBD2 (6 bases). The germline V gene has CDR1 SGHRS and CDR2 YFSETQ. This CDR3 comprises 13 residues. CDR3 in amino acids: CASSLGGDYEQYF. The CDR3 DNA is TGTGCCAGCAGCTTAGGAGGGGACTACGAGCAGTACTTC.

The chain couples TRBV2 to TRBJ1-2; no reliable D call. Germline values: CDR1 SNHLY, CDR2 FYNNEI. The CDR3 length is 11 residues. Deletions cut 9 bases from V and 8 bases from J, with 13 bases between. In nucleotides, the CDR3 is TGTGCCAGGATCGGAGGGAACGGCTACACCTTC. This codes for CARIGGNGYTF.

The rearrangement links TRBV6-5 to TRBJ1-1; D gene uncertain. Looked up from germline, CDR1 is MNHEY and CDR2 is SVGAGI. This CDR3 comprises 14 residues. Deletions cut 5 bases from V and 1 base from J, with 11 bases between. CDR3 loop: CASSRRVGNTEAFF. The CDR3 DNA is TGTGCCAGCAGTCGGCGGGTGGGGAACACTGAAGCTTTCTTT.

The V and J genes are TRBV5-5 and TRBJ1-1, with TRBD1 identical over 8 bases. This CDR3 contains 14 residues. Trimming took 3 bases from V and 1 from J; bases not matched to a gene: 2. Germline CDR1 reads SGHKS; CDR2 reads YYEKEE (reference sequence). The CDR3 sequence: CASSSDRGNTEAFF. The DNA of the CDR3 is TGTGCCAGCAGCTCCGACAGGGGGAACACTGAAGCTTTCTTT.

This clonotype was recorded a few times. The V call is TRBV5-6, the J call TRBJ2-7; D remains unclear. Per the germline V gene, CDR1 is SGHDT and CDR2 is YYEEEE. V lost 2 bases and J lost 1, with 7 bases in between. CDR3 length: 13 amino acids. CDR3 sequence: CASSFGESYEQYF. CDR3 DNA sequence: TGTGCCAGCAGCTTTGGAGAATCCTACGAGCAGTACTTC.

The count of this clonotype is one. DNA for the CDR3: TGCAGTGCTAGAGATCCTGTTCGACCCAACAATGAGCAGTTCTTC. It specifies CSARDPVRPNNEQFF. The chain uses TRBV20-1 and TRBJ2-1; no definite D call. The CDR3 has 15 amino acids. Trimming stripped 0 bases from V and 5 bases from J, with 14 bases between. Germline V gene sequence: CDR1 DFQATT, CDR2 SNEGSKA (reference sequence).

This chain links TRBV28 with TRBJ1-5; TRBD1 is a possible D gene (6 bases). CDR1 MDHEN and CDR2 SYDVKM come from the germline V gene. V was cut by 4 bases and J by 0 bases, with 16 bases left in between. The CDR3 sequence is 17 residues long. The CDR3 protein is CASSSRQVYYSNQPQHF. The CDR3 DNA follows: TGTGCCAGCAGTTCGAGACAGGTCTATTATAGCAATCAGCCCCAGCATTTT.

The V gene is TRBV12-3 or TRBV12-4, the J gene TRBJ1-2; 8 nucleotides align to TRBD1. V lost 6 bases, J lost 4 bases, and 10 bases stayed unmatched. The CDR3 is 15 amino acids. The CDR3 is CASRPTGQGVYGYTF. In nucleotides, the CDR3 is TGTGCCAGCAGACCTACTGGACAGGGAGTCTATGGCTACACCTTC.